The following is a T cell receptor beta chain sequence with its context. Its specificity is unknown. V was trimmed by 3 bases and J by 1 base, leaving 16 bases between them. The CDR3 runs 17 residues. Looked up from germline, CDR1 is SGHNT and CDR2 is YENEEA. This sample is part of a study of OX40 agonist ivuxolimab in advanced cancers. Study at large: Of the participants, 40% to 50% had some prior anti-PD-1, anti-PD-L1 or anti-CTLA-4 therapy, which was allowed.

Measured with immunoSEQ multiplex PCR; TCRdb has only the in-frame clones, and not every one. The data contain tens of thousands of clones, around 89% of them singletons. Regarding the study as a whole: Expanded clones were, on average, more numerous in CD8+ T cells than in CD4+.

This sequence joins TRBV11-3 and TRBJ2-1, with D possibly TRBD2 on 6 matching bases. Sample: CD4+ or CD8+ T cells sorted from blood, taken in a trial of the OX40 agonist ivuxolimab. This TCR was recovered from an adult with an advanced solid tumor such as melanoma, head and neck, liver or kidney cancer. DNA for the CDR3: TGTGCCAGCAGCTTCATGAGCGGAGGGGCTTCCTACAATGAGCAGTTCTTC. Its protein product is CASSFMSGGASYNEQFF.